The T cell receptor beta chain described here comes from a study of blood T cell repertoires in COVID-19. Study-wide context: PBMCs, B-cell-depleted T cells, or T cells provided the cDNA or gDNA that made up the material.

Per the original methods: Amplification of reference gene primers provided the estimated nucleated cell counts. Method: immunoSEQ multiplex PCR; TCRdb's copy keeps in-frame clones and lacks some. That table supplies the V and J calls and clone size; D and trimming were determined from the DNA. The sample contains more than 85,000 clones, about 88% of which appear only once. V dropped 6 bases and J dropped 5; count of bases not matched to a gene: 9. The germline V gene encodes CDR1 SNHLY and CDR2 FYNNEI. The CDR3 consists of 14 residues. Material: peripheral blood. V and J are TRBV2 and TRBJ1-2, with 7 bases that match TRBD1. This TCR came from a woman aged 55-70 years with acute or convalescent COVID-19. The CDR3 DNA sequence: TGTGCCAGCAGACAGGGGCTTTCTCTATATGGCTACACCTTC. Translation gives CASRQGLSLYGYTF.